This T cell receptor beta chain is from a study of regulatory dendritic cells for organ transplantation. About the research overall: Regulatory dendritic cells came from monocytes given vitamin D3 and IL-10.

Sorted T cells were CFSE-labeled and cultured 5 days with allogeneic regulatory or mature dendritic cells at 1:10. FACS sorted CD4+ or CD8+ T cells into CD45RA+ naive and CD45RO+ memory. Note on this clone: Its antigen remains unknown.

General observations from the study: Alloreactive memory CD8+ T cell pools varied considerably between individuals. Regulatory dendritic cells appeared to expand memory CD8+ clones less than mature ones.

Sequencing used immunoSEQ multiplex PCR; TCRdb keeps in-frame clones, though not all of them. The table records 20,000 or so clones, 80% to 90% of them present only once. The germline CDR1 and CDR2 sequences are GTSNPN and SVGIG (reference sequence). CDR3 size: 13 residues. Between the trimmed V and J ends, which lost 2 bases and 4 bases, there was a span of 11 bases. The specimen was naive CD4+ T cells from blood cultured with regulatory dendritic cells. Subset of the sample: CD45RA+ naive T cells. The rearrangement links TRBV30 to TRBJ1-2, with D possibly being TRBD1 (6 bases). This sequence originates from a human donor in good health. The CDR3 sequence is CAWSWGLSYGYTF. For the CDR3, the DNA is TGTGCCTGGAGTTGGGGGCTGAGCTATGGCTACACCTTC.